This TCR beta chain was recovered during a study of metastatic and nonmetastatic thyroid tumors. Study-wide context: The study looked at repertoires side by side in blood and in tumor or nodule tissue from malignant and benign thyroid patients.

The CDR3 loop spans 14 amino acids. J lost 5 bases, V lost 4 bases, and 4 bases had no gene match. The germline CDR1 and CDR2 sequences are SGHNT and YENEEA. This clone was observed at least ten times. Until they underwent thyroid surgery, no patient had received any treatment. TCRdb re-analyzed the PCR reads through MiXCR. The sample includes around 65,000 clones, 14% of them seen just once. Sequencing input: blood. This TCR was sampled from a male donor with papillary thyroid cancer or a benign thyroid nodule (not recorded which). Some clones in this sample may be carry-over from other donors' samples. The gene calls are TRBV11-3 and TRBJ2-7, with 11 bases lining up with TRBD1. The CDR3 DNA is TGTGCCAGCAGCTGGACAGGGGGCGGTAACGAGCAGTACTTC. Its translation is CASSWTGGGNEQYF.